This TCR beta chain was sequenced during a study of control samples from healthy donors and cancer patients. TCRdb's copy holds only in-frame clones and misses some; the assay was immunoSEQ multiplex PCR. The data hold around 90,000 clones, with roughly 86% observed a single time. The sequenced sample was blood. The clonotype originates from a young man in good health.

The CDR3 is CASSQGFNQPQHF. The CDR3 coding sequence is TGTGCCAGCAGCCAAGGCTTCAATCAGCCCCAGCATTTT. V is TRBV3-1 (or the pseudogene TRBV3-2) and J is TRBJ1-5, with unresolved D. The CDR3 is made up of 13 amino acids. V dropped 1 base and J dropped 3 bases, with 4 bases sitting between them. Looked up from germline, CDR1 is LGHDT and CDR2 is YNNKEL (reference sequence).